Listed below are T cell receptor beta chains from one sample, sequenced in a study of cytomegalovirus exposure and HLA in healthy donors. Profiling relied on immunoSEQ multiplex PCR, and the TCRdb table lists in-frame clones only, not all of them. The profile covers about 140,000 clones, with approximately 84% appearing a single time and roughly 27% taken by the ten largest. What was sequenced was PBMCs. These receptors were collected from a man aged 25 to 40 in good health and CMV-seropositive. Both conserved end residues are part of each CDR3. D genes are given only for firm matches. Size is stated for part of the rows, as once, few or many counts, or as a class when the clone is expanded.

V,J,size,D,length,DNA,CDR3
TRBV7-3,TRBJ2-2,-,TRBD1,16,TGTGCCAGCAGCTTAAGACAGGGGCCTTACACCGGGGAGCTGTTTTTT,CASSLRQGPYTGELFF
TRBV5-6,TRBJ2-1,-,TRBD2,16,TGTGCCAGCAGCCGACGTTGGGCGGGAGTCGCCAATGAGCAGTTCTTC,CASSRRWAGVANEQFF
TRBV19,TRBJ1-2,-,TRBD1,17,TGTGCCAGTAGAACTAGGGAGGAGGGACAGGGCTACTATGGCTACACCTTC,CASRTREEGQGYYGYTF
TRBV5-1,TRBJ1-5,-,-,14,TGCGCCAGCAGCCTCGACAACGTAAATCAGCCCCAGCATTTT,CASSLDNVNQPQHF
TRBV15,TRBJ2-1,-,TRBD2,19,TGTGCCACCAGCAGAGATCCGCGGGAGGGCCTTAGCTCCTACAATGAGCAGTTCTTC,CATSRDPREGLSSYNEQFF
TRBV19,TRBJ2-7,-,-,14,TGTGCCACCCAAAGACAGGGAGGATCCTACGAGCAGTACTTC,CATQRQGGSYEQYF
TRBV4-3,TRBJ1-2,-,TRBD1,16,TGCGCCAGCAGCCAAGACGACAGGGGATGGGGCTATGGCTACACCTTC,CASSQDDRGWGYGYTF
TRBV9,TRBJ2-1,-,TRBD2,18,TGTGCCAGCAGCGTAGGATCGGCTAGCGGGACCCCCGTAGGCGTGCTGTTCTTC,CASSVGSASGTPVGVLFF
TRBV7-9,TRBJ1-4,-,-,16,TGTGCCAGCAGCTTAGCGAGGCCGCGGGCTAATGAAAAACTGTTTTTT,CASSLARPRANEKLFF
TRBV5-1,TRBJ2-7,-,TRBD2,15,TGCGCCAGCAGCGGGGGACTAGCGGACTCCTACGAGCAGTACTTC,CASSGGLADSYEQYF
TRBV5-1,TRBJ1-3,-,TRBD1,16,TGCGCCAGCAGGTCGGACAGGGGGCCCTCTGGAAACACCATATATTTT,CASRSDRGPSGNTIYF
TRBV10-1,TRBJ2-3,-,TRBD2,15,TGCGCCAGCAGTGTAGCGGGGGGGCCGACAGATACGCAGTATTTT,CASSVAGGPTDTQYF
TRBV6-1,TRBJ2-2,-,-,13,TGTGCCAGCAGGATTAGCGGTGCCGGGGAGCTGTTTTTT,CASRISGAGELFF
TRBV7-2,TRBJ2-3,-,TRBD2,18,TGTGCCAGCAGCTTAGAAGGGTCTAGCGGGGGAATTGCAGATACGCAGTATTTT,CASSLEGSSGGIADTQYF
TRBV25-1,TRBJ2-3,-,-,15,TGTGCCAGCAGTGAATATCAGACTAGCACAGATACGCAGTATTTT,CASSEYQTSTDTQYF
TRBV7-9,TRBJ2-1,-,TRBD1,19,TGTGCCAGCAGACCCGACCCCCGCTGGACAGGGTCACCACACAATGAGCAGTTCTTC,CASRPDPRWTGSPHNEQFF
TRBV5-1,TRBJ1-5,-,-,14,TGCGCCAGCAGCCTAGGACCGGGGGGTCAGCCCCAGCATTTT,CASSLGPGGQPQHF
TRBV2,TRBJ1-1,-,TRBD1,15,TGTGCCAGCACCTTGACAGGGGGTTTGAACACTGAAGCTTTCTTT,CASTLTGGLNTEAFF
TRBV7-8,TRBJ2-2,-,TRBD2,16,TGTGCCAGCAGCTTCCCTACGGGAGGAGTTACCGGGGAGCTGTTTTTT,CASSFPTGGVTGELFF
TRBV6-6,TRBJ2-7,-,-,13,TGTGCCAGCAGGGGCCAGGGCCCCTACGAGCAGTACTTC,CASRGQGPYEQYF
TRBV6-6,TRBJ2-3,-,TRBD2,15,TGTGCCAGCAGAGCTAGCGGGAGCTTCCCAGATACGCAGTATTTT,CASRASGSFPDTQYF
TRBV4-2,TRBJ1-2,-,TRBD1,15,TGTGCCAGCAGCCAAGACACACAGGGGAGATATGGCTACACCTTC,CASSQDTQGRYGYTF
TRBV4-3,TRBJ1-1,many,TRBD1,15,TGCGCCAGCAGCCAAGGCGACAGGGAGATCACTGAAGCTTTCTTT,CASSQGDREITEAFF
TRBV29-1,TRBJ2-2,-,-,11,TGCAGCGCCCAGGACACCGGGGAGCTGTTTTTT,CSAQDTGELFF
TRBV2,TRBJ2-3,-,-,15,TGTGCCAGCAGTGGGCTTGCCTCTGGCACAGATACGCAGTATTTT,CASSGLASGTDTQYF
TRBV5-4,TRBJ1-2,-,-,14,TGTGCCAGCAGCCCCCGGGGAAGTGGGAATGGCTACACCTTC,CASSPRGSGNGYTF
TRBV2,TRBJ1-2,-,-,13,TGTGCCAGCAGTGAAGCCCCAGGGGACGGCTACACCTTC,CASSEAPGDGYTF